These T cell receptor beta chains were read from a single sample in a study of blood T cell repertoires in COVID-19. TCRdb keeps only in-frame clones here, not all; method: immunoSEQ multiplex PCR. The sample shows about 69,000 clones, nearly 90% of them seen only once. The sample consisted of peripheral blood. The receptor source for this set is a man aged 45-65 years with acute or convalescent COVID-19. Each CDR3 is given with its conserved first and last residue. Fields, in order: J gene, V gene, CDR3 protein.

TRBJ2-5	TRBV15	CATRQGAQETQYF
TRBJ1-2	TRBV3-1/TRBV3-2	CASSPVASYGYTF
TRBJ2-5	TRBV11-2	CASSLEGLAGGETQYF
TRBJ2-3	TRBV7-9	CASSLFTGVGDTQYF
TRBJ1-6	TRBV23-1	CASKRGNSPLHF
TRBJ2-7	TRBV10-1	CASRGSGGDYEQYF
TRBJ2-1	TRBV29-1	CSVEAGPVYNEQFF
TRBJ1-1	TRBV19	CASSGGLSRAFF
TRBJ1-3	TRBV7-6	CASSLVVTFSGNTIYF
TRBJ2-5	TRBV30	CAWGPTSGGSRETQYF
TRBJ2-7	TRBV4-1	CASSKSGRDSYEQYF
TRBJ2-1	TRBV5-1	CASSLVVSGNEQFF
TRBJ2-3	TRBV9	CASSDLDSYPTDTQYF
TRBJ1-2	TRBV6-1	CASSDGAAKIYGYTF
TRBJ2-5	TRBV7-2	CASSLALAGETQYF
TRBJ1-3	TRBV4-2	CASSHPGLSGNTIYF
TRBJ1-2	TRBV6-4	CASSATGTGGSYGYTF
TRBJ2-3	TRBV5-5	CASSPFTDTQYF
TRBJ2-1	TRBV3-1/TRBV3-2	CASSQGPGLRSYNEQFF
TRBJ1-4	TRBV30	CAWRQDEKLFF
TRBJ2-5	TRBV3-1/TRBV3-2	CASSQWAGGETQYF
TRBJ2-1	TRBV6-2/TRBV6-3	CASSYPSGRRNEQFF